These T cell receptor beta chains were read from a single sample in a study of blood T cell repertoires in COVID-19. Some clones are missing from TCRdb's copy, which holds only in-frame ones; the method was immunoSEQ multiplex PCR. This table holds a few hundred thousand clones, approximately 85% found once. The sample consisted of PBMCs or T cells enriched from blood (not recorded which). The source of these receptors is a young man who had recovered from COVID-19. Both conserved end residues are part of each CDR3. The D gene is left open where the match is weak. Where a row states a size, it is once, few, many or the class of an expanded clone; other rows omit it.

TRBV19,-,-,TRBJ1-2,CASSIDPANYGYTF,TGTGCCAGTAGTATAGATCCGGCTAACTATGGCTACACCTTC
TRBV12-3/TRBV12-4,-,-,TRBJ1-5,CASSSRGPQHF,TGTGCCAGCAGTTCCCGGGGACCCCAGCATTTT
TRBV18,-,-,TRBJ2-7,CASSPRGPPYEQYF,TGTGCCAGCTCACCACGAGGTCCTCCCTACGAGCAGTACTTC
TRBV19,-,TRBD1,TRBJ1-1,CAARGQGASEAFF,TGTGCCGCAAGAGGGCAGGGGGCATCTGAAGCTTTCTTT
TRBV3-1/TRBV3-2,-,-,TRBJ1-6,CASSQEGARQQNNSPLHF,TGTGCCAGCAGCCAAGAGGGGGCTCGACAGCAGAATAATTCACCCCTCCACTTT
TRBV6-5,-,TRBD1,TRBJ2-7,CASGGQLEQYF,TGTGCCAGTGGGGGACAGCTCGAGCAGTACTTC
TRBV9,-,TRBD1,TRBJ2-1,CASTTGQGPSSEQFF,TGTGCCAGCACGACGGGACAGGGGCCATCGAGTGAGCAGTTCTTC
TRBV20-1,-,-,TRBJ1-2,CSASQRGYGYTF,TGCAGTGCTAGTCAGAGAGGATATGGCTACACCTTC
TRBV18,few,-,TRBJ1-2,CASSSREFNYGYTF,TGTGCCAGCTCATCCCGGGAATTTAACTATGGCTACACCTTC
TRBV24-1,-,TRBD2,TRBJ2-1,CATRPGGRGNNEQFF,TGTGCCACCAGACCCGGCGGGCGGGGGAACAATGAGCAGTTCTTC
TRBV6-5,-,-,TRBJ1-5,CASSNTGNSNQPQHF,TGTGCCAGCAGCAATACAGGGAATAGCAATCAGCCCCAGCATTTT
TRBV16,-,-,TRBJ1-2,CASSQSLEVTLANYGYTF,TGTGCCAGCAGCCAATCGCTAGAAGTTACGCTCGCTAACTATGGCTACACCTTC
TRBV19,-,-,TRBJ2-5,CASSRQVQETQYF,TGTGCCAGTAGTCGACAGGTCCAAGAGACCCAGTACTTC
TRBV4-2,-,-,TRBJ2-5,CASSQPGKSQETQYF,TGTGCCAGCAGCCAACCAGGGAAGTCTCAAGAGACCCAGTACTTC
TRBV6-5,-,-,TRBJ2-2,CASSRAGELFF,TGTGCCAGCAGCCGCGCCGGGGAGCTGTTTTTT
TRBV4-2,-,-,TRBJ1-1,CASSQDAGADTEAFF,TGTGCCAGCAGCCAAGACGCGGGGGCGGACACTGAAGCTTTCTTT
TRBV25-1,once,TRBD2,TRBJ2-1,CASKRGGEYNEQFF,TGTGCCAGCAAACGGGGGGGGGAATACAATGAGCAGTTCTTC
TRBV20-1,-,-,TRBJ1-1,CSATLGARAFF,TGCAGTGCTACCCTGGGGGCCCGAGCTTTCTTT
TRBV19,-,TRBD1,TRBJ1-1,CASRKGGITEAFF,TGTGCCAGTAGGAAAGGGGGCATCACTGAAGCTTTCTTT
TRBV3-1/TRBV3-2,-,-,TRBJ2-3,CASSQDWGGTDTQYF,TGTGCCAGCAGCCAAGATTGGGGGGGCACAGATACGCAGTATTTT
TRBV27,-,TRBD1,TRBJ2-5,CASSRAGTGVETQYF,TGTGCCAGCAGTCGAGCCGGGACAGGGGTAGAGACCCAGTACTTC
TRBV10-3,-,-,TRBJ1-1,CAISELGGNTEAFF,TGTGCCATCAGTGAGCTCGGTGGGAACACTGAAGCTTTCTTT
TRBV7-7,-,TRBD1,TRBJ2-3,CASSLTGWEDTQYF,TGTGCTAGCAGCTTGACAGGGTGGGAAGATACGCAGTATTTT
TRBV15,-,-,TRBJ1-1,CATSKGGAGETEAFF,TGTGCCACCAGCAAAGGGGGGGCCGGGGAAACTGAAGCTTTCTTT
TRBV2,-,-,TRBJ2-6,CASSESGAGANVLTF,TGTGCCAGCAGTGAAAGTGGAGCTGGGGCCAACGTCCTGACTTTC
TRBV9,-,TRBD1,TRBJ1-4,CASSATGGSEKLFF,TGTGCCAGCAGCGCGACAGGGGGAAGTGAAAAACTGTTTTTT
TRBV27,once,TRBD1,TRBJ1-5,CASSLFPTGANQPQHF,TGTGCCAGCAGTTTATTTCCGACAGGGGCGAATCAGCCCCAGCATTTT
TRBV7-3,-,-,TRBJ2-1,CASSFSGSEQFF,TGTGCCAGCAGCTTTAGCGGTAGTGAGCAGTTCTTC
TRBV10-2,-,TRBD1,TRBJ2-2,CASSRTGLNTGELFF,TGCGCCAGCAGTAGGACAGGACTGAACACCGGGGAGCTGTTTTTT
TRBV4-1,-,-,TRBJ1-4,CASSQEGTVNEKLFF,TGCGCCAGCAGCCAAGAGGGTACAGTTAATGAAAAACTGTTTTTT
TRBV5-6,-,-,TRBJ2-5,CASSSGSPGSAQYF,TGTGCCAGCAGTAGCGGATCCCCGGGGTCGGCCCAGTACTTC
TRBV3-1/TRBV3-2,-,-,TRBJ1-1,CASSQLLGLLRVPTEAFF,TGTGCCAGCAGCCAGCTGTTAGGTTTGTTGAGGGTGCCCACTGAAGCTTTCTTT
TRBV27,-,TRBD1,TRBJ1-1,CASSLMTGRTEAFF,TGTGCCAGCAGTTTAATGACAGGGCGCACTGAAGCTTTCTTT
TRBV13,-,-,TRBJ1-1,CASSSTTGPGTEAFF,TGTGCCAGCAGCTCAACCACAGGGCCTGGCACTGAAGCTTTCTTT
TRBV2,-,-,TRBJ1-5,CASSVIGSSNQPQHF,TGTGCCAGCAGTGTTATAGGGAGTAGCAATCAGCCCCAGCATTTT
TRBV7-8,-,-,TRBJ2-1,CASSLGTVREQFF,TGTGCCAGCAGCTTAGGGACAGTTCGTGAGCAGTTCTTC
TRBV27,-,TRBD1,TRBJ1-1,CASSSTLQGGNTEAFF,TGTGCCAGCAGTTCCACCCTACAGGGGGGAAACACTGAAGCTTTCTTT
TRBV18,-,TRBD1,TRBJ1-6,CASSEKTAHRGTNSPLHF,TGTGCCAGCTCAGAAAAAACCGCCCACAGGGGGACAAATTCACCCCTCCACTTT
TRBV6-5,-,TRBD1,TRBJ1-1,CAWGDRAGDTEAFF,TGTGCCTGGGGGGACAGGGCAGGGGACACTGAAGCTTTCTTT
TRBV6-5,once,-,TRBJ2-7,CASSYSIVRLSYEQYF,TGTGCCAGCAGTTACTCTATCGTTCGTCTCTCTTACGAGCAGTACTTC
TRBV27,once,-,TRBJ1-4,CASSRTTAPEKLFF,TGTGCCAGCAGTCGTACGACAGCGCCGGAAAAACTGTTTTTT
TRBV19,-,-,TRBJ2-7,CASSPFGGFTGEQYF,TGTGCCAGTAGTCCCTTTGGGGGGTTTACCGGCGAGCAGTACTTC
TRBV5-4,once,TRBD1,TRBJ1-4,CASSFTGGEKLFF,TGTGCCAGCAGCTTCACAGGGGGGGAAAAACTGTTTTTT
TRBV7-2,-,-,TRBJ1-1,CASSSRVRLTEAFF,TGTGCCAGCAGCTCCAGGGTAAGATTGACTGAAGCTTTCTTT
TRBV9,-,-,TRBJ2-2,CASSGGSRDTRNTGELFF,TGTGCCAGCAGCGGGGGTTCGAGGGACACCAGAAACACCGGGGAGCTGTTTTTT
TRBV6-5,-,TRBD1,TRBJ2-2,CASKDRENTGELFF,TGTGCCAGCAAGGACAGGGAAAACACCGGGGAGCTGTTTTTT
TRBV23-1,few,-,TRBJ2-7,CASSHPAFRGAEYEQYF,TGCGCCAGCAGTCATCCAGCCTTCAGGGGGGCGGAATACGAGCAGTACTTC
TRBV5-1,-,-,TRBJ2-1,CASSLYGGSEQFF,TGCGCCAGCAGCTTGTACGGGGGTAGTGAGCAGTTCTTC
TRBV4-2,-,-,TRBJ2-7,CASSQDWRGTYEQYF,TGTGCCAGCAGCCAAGATTGGCGGGGTACCTACGAGCAGTACTTC